Sequencing of this T cell receptor (beta chain) was carried out in a study of cytomegalovirus exposure and HLA in healthy donors. Turning to this clone: Its cognate antigen is unknown.

Primers for the PCR totalled 60 Vbeta and 13 Jbeta. The repertoire was sequenced with immunoSEQ multiplex PCR; TCRdb's copy has only in-frame clones and lacks some. The repertoire holds 200,000 to 250,000 clones, with around 83% as singletons. The germline CDR1 and CDR2 sequences are SNHLY and FYNNEI. The CDR3 is 14 residues long. Trimming removed 3 bases from V and 5 bases from J, with 13 bases in between. Study conclusions and caveats: The study flagged some 170 TCR beta chains as cytomegalovirus-associated.

The rearrangement uses TRBV2 and TRBJ1-1, with a possible D match to TRBD1 (6 bases). The sequence was obtained from a woman aged 40-49 years in good health and CMV-seronegative. The sequenced sample was PBMCs. CDR3 residues: CASSDGGGGTEAFF. In DNA form, the CDR3 reads TGTGCCAGCAGTGATGGTGGGGGCGGGACTGAAGCTTTCTTT.